The 4 T cell receptor beta chains listed next were all sequenced from one sample in a study of cytomegalovirus exposure and HLA in healthy donors. 60 Vbeta and 13 Jbeta primers were used in PCR. Assay: immunoSEQ multiplex PCR; the TCRdb copy retains only in-frame clones and omits some. Of 100,000 to 150,000 clones in the sample, about 68% were seen once. The sequencing input was PBMCs. Receptors originate from a man in his forties or fifties in good health and CMV-seropositive.

The chain couples TRBV7-2 to TRBJ2-3; weak D call: TRBD2 (5 bases). CDR3 length equals 15 residues. Germline assignment: CDR1 SGHTA and CDR2 FQGNSA. The V end lost 1 base, the J end lost 0 bases, and 8 bases lay between the germline ends. The CDR3 here is CASSLGGWSTDTQYF. The CDR3, as DNA: TGTGCCAGCAGCTTAGGAGGGTGGAGCACAGATACGCAGTATTTT.

There are a few counts of this clone. V gene TRBV27 combines with J gene TRBJ2-7, with 7 bases lining up with TRBD1. V trimming: 8 bases; J trimming: 4 bases; junction bases outside the gene matches: 11. The germline V gene encodes CDR1 MNHEY and CDR2 SMNVEV (reference sequence). This CDR3 has 14 residues. CDR3 coding DNA: TGTGCCAGCCTCTACCGGGACAGAGTTTACGAGCAGTACTTC. Its translation: CASLYRDRVYEQYF.

The chain recombines TRBV15 with TRBJ2-1, with 10 bases aligning to TRBD2. Unmatched junction bases numbered 9, after V lost 3 bases and J lost 7 bases. Germline CDR1 LNHNV, CDR2 YYDKDF (reference sequence). The CDR3 is 16 residues long. The DNA of the CDR3 is TGTGCCACCAGCAGTCGGTCTAGCGGGAGTGCAAATGAGCAGTTCTTC. Its translation: CATSSRSSGSANEQFF.

A few counts support this clone. V and J are TRBV25-1 and TRBJ1-2; 9 nucleotides align to TRBD1. Looked up from germline, CDR1 is MGHDK and CDR2 is SYGVNS. Trimming at V came to 2 bases and at J to 0 bases, leaving 4 bases not matched to a gene. The CDR3 totals 16 residues. The CDR3 spells CASSEPGTGSNYGYTF. The CDR3 nucleotides read TGTGCCAGCAGTGAACCCGGGACAGGGTCTAACTATGGCTACACCTTC.